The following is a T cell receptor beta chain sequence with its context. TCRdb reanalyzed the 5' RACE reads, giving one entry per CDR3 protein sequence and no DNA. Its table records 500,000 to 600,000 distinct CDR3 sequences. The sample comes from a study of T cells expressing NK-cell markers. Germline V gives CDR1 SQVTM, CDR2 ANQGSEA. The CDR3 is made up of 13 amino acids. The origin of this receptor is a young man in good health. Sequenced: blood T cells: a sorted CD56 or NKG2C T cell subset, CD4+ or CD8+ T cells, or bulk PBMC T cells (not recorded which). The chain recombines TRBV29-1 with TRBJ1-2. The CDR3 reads CSVADGSNDGYTF.